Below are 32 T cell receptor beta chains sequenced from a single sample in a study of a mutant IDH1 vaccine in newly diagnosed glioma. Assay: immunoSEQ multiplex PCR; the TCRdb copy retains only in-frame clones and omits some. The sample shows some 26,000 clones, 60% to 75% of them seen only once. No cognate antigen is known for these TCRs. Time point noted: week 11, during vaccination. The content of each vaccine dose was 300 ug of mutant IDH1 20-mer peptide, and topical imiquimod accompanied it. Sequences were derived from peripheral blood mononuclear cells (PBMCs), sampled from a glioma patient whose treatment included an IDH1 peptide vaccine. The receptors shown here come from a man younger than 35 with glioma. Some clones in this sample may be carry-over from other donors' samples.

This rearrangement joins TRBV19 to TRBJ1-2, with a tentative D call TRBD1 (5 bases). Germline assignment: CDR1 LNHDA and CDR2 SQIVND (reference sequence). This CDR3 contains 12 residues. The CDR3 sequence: CAAFWPQGGYTF. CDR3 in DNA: TGTGCGGCTTTTTGGCCCCAGGGTGGCTACACCTTC.

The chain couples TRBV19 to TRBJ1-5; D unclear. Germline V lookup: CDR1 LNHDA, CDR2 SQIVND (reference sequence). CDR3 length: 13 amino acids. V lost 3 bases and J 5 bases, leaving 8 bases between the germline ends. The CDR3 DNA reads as TGTGCCAGTAGTATGTTCAGTTATCAGCCCCAGCATTTT. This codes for CASSMFSYQPQHF.

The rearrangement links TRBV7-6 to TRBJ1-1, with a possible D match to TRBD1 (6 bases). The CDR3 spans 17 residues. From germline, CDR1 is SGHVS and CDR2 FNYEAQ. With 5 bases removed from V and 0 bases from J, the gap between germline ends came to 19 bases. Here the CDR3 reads CASSRGGQGQMNTEAFF. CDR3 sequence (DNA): TGTGCCAGCAGCCGGGGGGGCCAGGGCCAGATGAACACTGAAGCTTTCTTT.

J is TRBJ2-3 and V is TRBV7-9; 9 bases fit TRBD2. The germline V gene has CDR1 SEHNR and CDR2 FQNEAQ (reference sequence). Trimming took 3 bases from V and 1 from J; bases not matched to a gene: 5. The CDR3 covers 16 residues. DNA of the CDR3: TGTGCCAGCAGCTTTACCGCGGGAGGGGGCACAGATACGCAGTATTTT. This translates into CASSFTAGGGTDTQYF.

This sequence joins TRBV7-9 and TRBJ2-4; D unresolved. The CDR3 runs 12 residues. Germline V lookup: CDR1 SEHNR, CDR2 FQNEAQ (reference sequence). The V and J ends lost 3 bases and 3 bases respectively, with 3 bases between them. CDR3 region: CASSFGKNIQYF. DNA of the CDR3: TGTGCCAGCAGCTTCGGCAAAAACATTCAGTACTTC.

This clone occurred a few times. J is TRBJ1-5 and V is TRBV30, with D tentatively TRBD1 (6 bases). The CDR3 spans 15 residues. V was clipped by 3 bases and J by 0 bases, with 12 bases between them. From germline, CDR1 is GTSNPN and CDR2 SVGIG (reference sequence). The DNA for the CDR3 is TGTGCCTGGAGGCCACAGGGAAATAGCAATCAGCCCCAGCATTTT. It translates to CAWRPQGNSNQPQHF.

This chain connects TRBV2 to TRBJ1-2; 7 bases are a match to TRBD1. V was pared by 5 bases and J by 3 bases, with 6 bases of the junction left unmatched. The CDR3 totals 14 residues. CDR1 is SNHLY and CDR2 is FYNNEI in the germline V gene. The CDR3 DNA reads TGTGCCAGCAGTCTGACAGGGATCGACTATGGCTACACCTTC. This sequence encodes CASSLTGIDYGYTF.

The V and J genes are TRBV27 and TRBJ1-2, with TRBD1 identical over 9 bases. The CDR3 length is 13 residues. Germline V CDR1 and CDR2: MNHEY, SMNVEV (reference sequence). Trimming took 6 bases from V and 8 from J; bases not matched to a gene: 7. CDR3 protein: CASRGTGTGGYTF. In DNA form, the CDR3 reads TGTGCCAGCAGGGGGACAGGGACAGGAGGCTACACCTTC.

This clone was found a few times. The CDR3 loop reads CASSVNGEGDYGYTF. The DNA of the CDR3 is TGTGCCAGCAGCGTGAACGGGGAAGGTGACTATGGCTACACCTTC. This rearrangement joins TRBV7-2 to TRBJ1-2; D unclear. Trimming cost V 5 bases and J 3 bases, with 16 bases left between them. CDR3 length equals 15 residues. Germline V gives CDR1 SGHTA, CDR2 FQGNSA.

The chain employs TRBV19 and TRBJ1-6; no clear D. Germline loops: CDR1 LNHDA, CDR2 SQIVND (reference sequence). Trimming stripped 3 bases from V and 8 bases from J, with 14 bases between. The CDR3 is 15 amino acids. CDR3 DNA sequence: TGTGCCAGTAGTATTTCGGCTAGGGCCGATTCACCCCTCCACTTT. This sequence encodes CASSISARADSPLHF.

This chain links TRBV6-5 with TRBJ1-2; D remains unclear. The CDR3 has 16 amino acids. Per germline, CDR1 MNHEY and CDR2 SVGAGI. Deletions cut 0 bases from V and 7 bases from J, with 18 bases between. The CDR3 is CASSYSIITGILGYTF. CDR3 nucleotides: TGTGCCAGCAGTTACTCGATCATCACGGGGATTCTTGGCTACACCTTC.

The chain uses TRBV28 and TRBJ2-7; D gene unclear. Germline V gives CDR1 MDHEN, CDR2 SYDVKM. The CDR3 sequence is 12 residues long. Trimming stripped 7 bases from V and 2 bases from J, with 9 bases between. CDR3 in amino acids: CASIRTPYEQYF. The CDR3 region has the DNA TGTGCCAGCATTCGGACCCCCTACGAGCAGTACTTC.

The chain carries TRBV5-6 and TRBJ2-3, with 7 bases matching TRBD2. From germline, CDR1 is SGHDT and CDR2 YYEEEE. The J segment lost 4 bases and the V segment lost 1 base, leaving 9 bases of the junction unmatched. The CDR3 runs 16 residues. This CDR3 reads CASSLRREGQSDTQYF. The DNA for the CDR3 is TGTGCCAGCAGCTTGAGGAGGGAGGGCCAATCAGATACGCAGTATTTT. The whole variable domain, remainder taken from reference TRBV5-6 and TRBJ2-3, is DAGVTQSPTHLIKTRGQQVTLRCSPKSGHDTVSWYQQALGQGPQFIFQYYEEEERQRGNFPDRFSGHQFPNYSSELNVNALLLGDSALYLCASSLRREGQSDTQYFGPGTRLTVL.

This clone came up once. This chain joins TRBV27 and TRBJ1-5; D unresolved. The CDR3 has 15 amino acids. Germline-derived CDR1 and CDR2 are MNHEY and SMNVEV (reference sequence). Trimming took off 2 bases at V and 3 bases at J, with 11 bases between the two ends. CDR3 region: CASSLTNPFNQPQHF. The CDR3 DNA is TGTGCCAGCAGTTTAACAAACCCATTCAATCAGCCCCAGCATTTT.

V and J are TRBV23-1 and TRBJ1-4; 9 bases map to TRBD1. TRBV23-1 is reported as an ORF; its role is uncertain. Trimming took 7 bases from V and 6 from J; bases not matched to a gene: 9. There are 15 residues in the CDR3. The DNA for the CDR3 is TGCGCCAGCACCTCACAGGGGGCCGTGGATGAAAAACTGTTTTTT. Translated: CASTSQGAVDEKLFF.

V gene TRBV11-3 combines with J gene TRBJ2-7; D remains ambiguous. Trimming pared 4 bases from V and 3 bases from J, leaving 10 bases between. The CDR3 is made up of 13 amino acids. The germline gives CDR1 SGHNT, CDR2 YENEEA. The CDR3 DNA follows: TGTGCCAGCAGCTCAAACCCAGGCTACGAGCAGTACTTC. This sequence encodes CASSSNPGYEQYF.

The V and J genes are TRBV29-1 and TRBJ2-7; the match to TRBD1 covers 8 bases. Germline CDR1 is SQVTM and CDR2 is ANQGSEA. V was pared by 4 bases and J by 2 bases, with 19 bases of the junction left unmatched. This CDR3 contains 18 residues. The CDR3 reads CSVVEQGAWTGPAYEQYF. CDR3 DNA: TGCAGCGTTGTAGAGCAGGGGGCGTGGACTGGACCGGCCTACGAGCAGTACTTC.

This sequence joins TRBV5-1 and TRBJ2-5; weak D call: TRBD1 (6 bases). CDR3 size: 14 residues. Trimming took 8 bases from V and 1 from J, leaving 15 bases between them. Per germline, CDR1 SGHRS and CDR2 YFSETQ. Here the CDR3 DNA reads TGCGCCAGTCGAAAGGGGGATATCCAAGAGACCCAGTACTTC. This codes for CASRKGDIQETQYF.

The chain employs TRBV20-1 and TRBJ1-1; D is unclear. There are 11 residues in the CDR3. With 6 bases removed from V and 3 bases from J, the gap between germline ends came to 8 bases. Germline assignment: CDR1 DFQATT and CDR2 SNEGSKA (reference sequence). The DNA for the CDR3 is TGCAGTGCAGAAGGGTACACTGAAGCTTTCTTT. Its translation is CSAEGYTEAFF.

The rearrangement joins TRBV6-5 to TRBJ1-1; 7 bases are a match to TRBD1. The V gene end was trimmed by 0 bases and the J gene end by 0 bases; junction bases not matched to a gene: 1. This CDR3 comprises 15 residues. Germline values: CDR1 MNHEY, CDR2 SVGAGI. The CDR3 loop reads CASSYSQGVNTEAFF. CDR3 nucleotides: TGTGCCAGCAGTTACTCTCAGGGGGTGAACACTGAAGCTTTCTTT.

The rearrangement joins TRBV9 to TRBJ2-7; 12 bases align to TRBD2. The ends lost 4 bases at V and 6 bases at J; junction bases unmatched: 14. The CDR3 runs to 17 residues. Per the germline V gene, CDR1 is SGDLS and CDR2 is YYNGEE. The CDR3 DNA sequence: TGTGCCAGCAGCTACTCACCGGCGGGACTAGCGGGCTTCGAGCAGTACTTC. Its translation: CASSYSPAGLAGFEQYF.

CDR3 loop: CASSPADGSYEQYF. CDR3 DNA: TGTGCCAGTAGTCCCGCGGACGGGTCCTACGAGCAGTACTTC. The chain has TRBV19 and TRBJ2-7; the D is unclear. Between the trimmed V and J ends, which lost 5 bases and 1 base, there was a span of 12 bases. From germline, CDR1 is LNHDA and CDR2 SQIVND (reference sequence). The CDR3 is 14 amino acids.

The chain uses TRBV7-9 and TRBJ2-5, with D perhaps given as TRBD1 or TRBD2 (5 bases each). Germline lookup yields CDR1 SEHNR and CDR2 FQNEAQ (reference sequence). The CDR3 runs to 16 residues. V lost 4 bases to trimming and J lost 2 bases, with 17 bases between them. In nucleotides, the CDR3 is TGTGCCAGCAGCTCCTATCGGGGCCAACGTCAAGAGACCCAGTACTTC. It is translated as CASSSYRGQRQETQYF.

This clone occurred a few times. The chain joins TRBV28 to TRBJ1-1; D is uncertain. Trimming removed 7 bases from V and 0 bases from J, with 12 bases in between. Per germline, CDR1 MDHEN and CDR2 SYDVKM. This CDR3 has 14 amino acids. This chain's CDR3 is CASNQLILNTEAFF. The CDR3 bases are TGTGCCAGCAACCAATTGATCCTGAACACTGAAGCTTTCTTT.

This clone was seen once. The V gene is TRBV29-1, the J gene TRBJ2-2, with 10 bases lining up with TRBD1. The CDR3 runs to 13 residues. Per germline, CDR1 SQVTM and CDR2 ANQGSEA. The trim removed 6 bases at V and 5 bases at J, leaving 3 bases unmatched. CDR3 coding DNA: TGCAGCGTCGACAGGGGGCGAACCGGGGAGCTGTTTTTT. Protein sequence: CSVDRGRTGELFF.

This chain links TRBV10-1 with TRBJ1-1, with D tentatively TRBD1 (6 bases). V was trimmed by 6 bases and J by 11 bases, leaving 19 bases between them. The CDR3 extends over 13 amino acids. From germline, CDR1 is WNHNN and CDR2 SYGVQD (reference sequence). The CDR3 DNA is TGCGCCAGCAGGAGGACAGCCCGCACCAAGGCTTTCTTT. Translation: CASRRTARTKAFF.

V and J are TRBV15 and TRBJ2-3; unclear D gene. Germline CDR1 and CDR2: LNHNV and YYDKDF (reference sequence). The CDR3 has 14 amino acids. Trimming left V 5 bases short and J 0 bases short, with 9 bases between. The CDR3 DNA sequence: TGTGCCACCAGCCGCCCAGCGAGCACAGATACGCAGTATTTT. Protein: CATSRPASTDTQYF.

This CDR3 reads CASSGQGLNTEAFF. The CDR3 DNA reads TGTGCCAGCAGCGGACAGGGGCTCAACACTGAAGCTTTCTTT. V usage is TRBV6-6 and J usage is TRBJ1-1, with 9 bases matching TRBD1. J gave up 2 bases and V 6 bases, and 4 bases lay outside the gene matches. The CDR3 is 14 residues long. The germline V gene has CDR1 MNHNY and CDR2 SVGAGI (reference sequence).

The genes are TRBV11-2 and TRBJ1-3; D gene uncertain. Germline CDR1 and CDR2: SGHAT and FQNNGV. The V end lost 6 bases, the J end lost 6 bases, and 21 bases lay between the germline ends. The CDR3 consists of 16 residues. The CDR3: CASSHPSGSSENTIYF. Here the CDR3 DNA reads TGTGCCAGCAGTCACCCTTCTGGGTCGTCAGAAAACACCATATATTTT.

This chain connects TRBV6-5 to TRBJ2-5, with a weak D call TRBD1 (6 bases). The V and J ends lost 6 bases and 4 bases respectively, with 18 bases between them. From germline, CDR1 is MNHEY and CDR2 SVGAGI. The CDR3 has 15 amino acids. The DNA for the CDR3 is TGTGCCAGCAGCGCACCCCGGGACACAGGAGAGACCCAGTACTTC. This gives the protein CASSAPRDTGETQYF.

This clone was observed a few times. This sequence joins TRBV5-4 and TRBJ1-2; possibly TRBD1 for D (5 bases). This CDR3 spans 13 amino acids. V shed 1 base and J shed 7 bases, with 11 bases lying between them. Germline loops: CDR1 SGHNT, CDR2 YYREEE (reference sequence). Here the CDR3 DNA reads TGTGCCAGCAGCTTGTGGGGGATGAGTGGCTACACCTTC. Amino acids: CASSLWGMSGYTF.

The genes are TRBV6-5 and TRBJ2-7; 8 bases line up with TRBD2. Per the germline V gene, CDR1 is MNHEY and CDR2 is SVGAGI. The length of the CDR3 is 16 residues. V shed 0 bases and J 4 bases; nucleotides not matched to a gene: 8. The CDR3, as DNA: TGTGCCAGCAGTTACTCCCAACTAGCGGCAGTTTACGAGCAGTACTTC. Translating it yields CASSYSQLAAVYEQYF.